This T cell receptor beta chain was sequenced in a study of regulatory T cells in long-lasting Graves disease. Time point here: newly diagnosed GD, antithyroid drugs for less than 3 months. Following extraction of RNA from PBMCs, that RNA was used to make the TCR library. CDR3 size: 14 residues. Trimming cost V 4 bases and J 3 bases; bases outside gene matches: 6. Per the germline V gene, CDR1 is SGHKS and CDR2 is YYEKEE (reference sequence). In this sample, this clonotype turned up many times. Its antigen remains unidentified. Combining iRepertoire HTBI primers with Arm-PCR of CDR3 regions, the authors built TCR beta libraries. Each CDR3 protein is one row after TCRdb ran MiXCR on the multiplex PCR reads. The sample lists some 460,000 distinct CDR3 sequences, around 15% seen once, with roughly an eighth in the top ten. Study results and caveats: When disease was persistent, TRBV28, TRBJ1-2 and TRBJ2-5 were the favored segments.

These data were also filed under a second study, of T cells in Graves' hyperthyroidism and ophthalmopathy. As that study records: First-round RT-PCR targeting the TCR CDR3 was performed with the HTBI primer set.

The chain uses TRBV5-5 and TRBJ2-7; TRBD2 matches 8 bases. This material consisted of peripheral blood mononuclear cells (PBMCs), taken at new diagnosis, from a patient treated with antithyroid drugs. This clonotype was obtained from a man aged 40-49 years with Graves disease. This CDR3 is CASSPGGGYYEQYF. The CDR3 DNA sequence: TGTGCCAGCAGCCCCGGCGGGGGGTACTACGAGCAGTACTTC.